The rows below give T cell receptor beta chains drawn from one sample of a study of T cell repertoires in cytomegalovirus infection. TCRdb re-called the reads through MiXCR, storing one row per CDR3 protein. Of 300,000 to 400,000 distinct CDR3 sequences listed, under 35% are singletons. Their cognate antigens are unknown. The material sequenced was cultured PBMCs, taken from culture after CMV antigen stimulation. These receptors were collected from a human donor in good health (CMV status not recorded). Some clones in this sample may be carry-over from other donors' samples. Both conserved end residues are part of each CDR3. The order of the fields is D gene, V gene, CDR3 length, J gene, CDR3 protein. D genes are given only for firm matches.

NA,TRBV4-1,16,TRBJ2-2,CASSQDGQGGSGELFF
NA,TRBV18,14,TRBJ2-5,CASSPPVRQETQYF
NA,TRBV5-1,17,TRBJ1-3,CASSSRGQALSGNTIYF
TRBD2,TRBV7-6,15,TRBJ2-7,CASSAGGGGSYEQYF
NA,TRBV19,14,TRBJ1-5,CASHGRNLNQPQHF
TRBD1,TRBV5-1,13,TRBJ1-1,CASTGQGSTEAFF
TRBD1,TRBV28,17,TRBJ1-5,CASSLWSGQGFYQPQHF
NA,TRBV2,13,TRBJ2-7,CASSGPAGSEQYF
NA,TRBV27,16,TRBJ1-5,CASSPSQGDSNQPQHF
TRBD1,TRBV7-9,15,TRBJ2-7,CASSLQGAVSYEQYF
NA,TRBV28,14,TRBJ1-2,CASSLVQGGYGYTF
NA,TRBV6-5,13,TRBJ2-4,CASSLGPKNIQYF
NA,TRBV12-3/TRBV12-4,14,TRBJ1-2,CASSPGPALSGYTF
TRBD1,TRBV12-5,19,TRBJ1-1,CASASSMGRGRVSAKEAFF
TRBD1,TRBV18,16,TRBJ2-5,CASSPSTGGAGETQYF
TRBD2,TRBV7-9,15,TRBJ2-1,CASSSGTSGKNEQFF
NA,TRBV7-6,12,TRBJ2-1,CASSLGGRMQFF
NA,TRBV12-3/TRBV12-4,14,TRBJ2-6,CASTLIGGANVLTF
TRBD1,TRBV10-3,15,TRBJ2-3,CAISIGDRVTDTQYF
NA,TRBV28,14,TRBJ1-2,CASSTPGVNYGYTF
NA,TRBV12-3/TRBV12-4,13,TRBJ1-2,CASRGVSNYGYTF
NA,TRBV9,15,TRBJ1-3,CASSPGSQSGNTIYF
NA,TRBV4-2,16,TRBJ1-1,CASSPLGAQANTEAFF
NA,TRBV7-6,15,TRBJ2-5,CASSLAGPLVETQYF
NA,TRBV19,14,TRBJ2-1,CASSKGLQGVEQFF
NA,TRBV7-2,14,TRBJ2-2,CASSLWGNTGELFF
TRBD2,TRBV19,18,TRBJ2-1,CASSQLLEIAGLSNEQFF
NA,TRBV30,13,TRBJ1-5,CAWSGGLQEPQHF
NA,TRBV7-8,15,TRBJ1-4,CASSFGQTLGEKLFF
TRBD1,TRBV19,14,TRBJ1-2,CASSISGQVHGYTF
NA,TRBV19,15,TRBJ2-4,CASSVRQRSENIQYF
TRBD2,TRBV6-1,18,TRBJ2-5,CASSENPGVAGLGETQYF
NA,TRBV5-6,12,TRBJ1-1,CASSLRGLEAFF
NA,TRBV7-6,14,TRBJ1-1,CASSLGQGHAEAFF
NA,TRBV7-2,14,TRBJ2-7,CASSLLTGGYEQYF
NA,TRBV14,13,TRBJ1-2,CASSPSGVYGYTF
TRBD1,TRBV28,14,TRBJ2-3,CGVRDRGPTDTQYF
NA,TRBV19,15,TRBJ1-2,CASSYSGDGSYGYTF
NA,TRBV5-1,15,TRBJ1-1,CASSLAQAGNTEAFF
NA,TRBV19,12,TRBJ1-5,CASSITNQPQHF
TRBD2,TRBV11-3,16,TRBJ2-3,CASSPGTSPSTDTQYF
TRBD1,TRBV10-2,15,TRBJ1-2,CASSESGQELYGYTF
NA,TRBV20-1,15,TRBJ2-6,CSAREGSSGANVLTF
NA,TRBV9,15,TRBJ2-1,CASSVGGSGGNEQFF
NA,TRBV7-3,14,TRBJ1-2,CASSLEPGEGGYTF
NA,TRBV6-2/TRBV6-3,13,TRBJ1-2,CASSDRQSRGYTF
TRBD1,TRBV12-3/TRBV12-4,16,TRBJ2-2,CASSLTGTGGTGELFF
NA,TRBV4-1,18,TRBJ2-3,CASSQDVEGPGDPDTQYF
NA,TRBV20-1,12,TRBJ2-7,CSARDGRGEQYF
TRBD2,TRBV6-5,16,TRBJ2-1,CASSFSGLAGNNEQFF
TRBD1,TRBV7-3,15,TRBJ2-7,CASSLTRDRADEQYF